This TCR beta chain was identified in a study of T cell changes during pregnancy in multiple sclerosis. Germline V gene sequence: CDR1 LNHDA, CDR2 SQIVND (reference sequence). The CDR3 loop spans 12 amino acids. Generated by immunoSEQ multiplex PCR, the TCRdb table keeps only in-frame clones and is missing some. The repertoire has around 62,000 clones, roughly 91% of them found once; the top ten carry 2% to 2.5%. Notes on this clone: A read error may produce the germline difference seen at one junction end.

The receptor was derived from a female donor in good health, enrolled as a control in a pregnancy study. This chain connects TRBV19 to TRBJ2-1, with a possible D match to TRBD2 (5 bases). The specimen was peripheral blood, collected in the second trimester of pregnancy. For the CDR3, the DNA is TGTGCCAGCAGTATAGGGAGTTTTGAGCAGTTCTTC. This codes for CASSIGSFEQFF.